This T cell receptor (beta chain) was obtained from a study of cytomegalovirus exposure and HLA in healthy donors. Overall study findings and caveats: Apart from CMV serostatus, no immune exposure information was available.

Amplification used 60 Vbeta primers and 13 Jbeta primers. As originally analysed: Unique TCR beta chains numbered around 80 million in a later analysis, with roughly 10 million shared. The repertoire was sequenced with immunoSEQ multiplex PCR; TCRdb's copy has only in-frame clones and lacks some. V and J calls and clone size are those listed in that table; D and trimming were worked out from the DNA. The table includes around 150,000 clones, about 80% detected once. Trimming removed 6 bases at V and 5 bases at J, with 16 bases between. The CDR3 loop spans 13 amino acids. The germline V gene has CDR1 SQVTM and CDR2 ANQGSEA. In regard to this clone: Its specificity is not known.

The sequenced sample was PBMCs. This sequence joins TRBV29-1 and TRBJ2-5, with D tentatively TRBD2 (6 bases). This TCR was sampled from a young man in good health and CMV-seropositive. CDR3 DNA: TGCAGCGTCGCTAACGGGAGAAGGGAGACCCAGTACTTC. It yields the protein CSVANGRRETQYF.